This T cell receptor (beta chain) originates from a study of somatic mutations in cytotoxic T cells in rheumatoid arthritis. Study-level background: Before any treatment began, more than 25 ml EDTA peripheral blood was collected from patients right after diagnosis.

CDR1 and CDR2 from the germline V gene are MNHNS and SASEGT. CDR3 length: 14 amino acids. V was shortened by 7 bases and J by 8 bases, with 18 bases between the two germline ends. Generated by immunoSEQ multiplex PCR, the TCRdb table keeps only in-frame clones and is missing some. The sample has about 16,000 clones, about four fifths seen once. This clonotype originated in an adult with rheumatoid arthritis. The gene calls are TRBV6-1 and TRBJ2-1; D not certain. Sequencing was performed on CD8+ T cells sorted from blood. The CDR3 nucleotides are TGTGCCAGCAACCCAACGCACCAGTGGGATGAGCAGTTCTTC. Its translation is CASNPTHQWDEQFF.